The 6 T cell receptor beta chains in this list originate from one sample, sequenced in a study of T cell changes during pregnancy in multiple sclerosis. Generated by immunoSEQ multiplex PCR, the TCRdb table keeps only in-frame clones and is missing some. This table holds some 100,000 clones, approximately 94% found once. Material: peripheral blood, obtained in the second trimester of pregnancy. These receptors were collected from a female donor with multiple sclerosis, enrolled in a pregnancy study.

The V and J genes are TRBV30 and TRBJ2-5; weak D call: TRBD2 (6 bases). The CDR3 loop spans 15 amino acids. Trimming left V 0 bases short and J 9 bases short, with 20 bases between. Germline V CDR1 and CDR2: GTSNPN, SVGIG (reference sequence). The CDR3 DNA reads TGTGCCTGGAGTGTAACCCCTCTGGAGGGTACGGCCCAGTACTTC. As protein: CAWSVTPLEGTAQYF.

V usage is TRBV29-1 and J usage is TRBJ1-2, with TRBD1 matching 10 bases. The CDR3 is made up of 14 amino acids. The V and J ends lost 4 bases and 4 bases, in that order; junction bases with no gene match: 6. The germline CDR1 and CDR2 sequences are SQVTM and ANQGSEA. The chain's CDR3 is CSVVGGQGTYGYTF. The CDR3 region has the DNA TGCAGCGTTGTGGGGGGACAGGGGACCTATGGCTACACCTTC.

V usage is TRBV9 and J usage is TRBJ1-2; D is unclear. The V gene's germline CDR1 is SGDLS and CDR2 YYNGEE. CDR3 length: 14 amino acids. V lost 2 bases to trimming and J lost 2 bases, with 10 bases between them. The CDR3 DNA follows: TGTGCCAGCAGCGTGACTCCTACCAACTATGGCTACACCTTC. This gives the protein CASSVTPTNYGYTF.

V usage is TRBV19 and J usage is TRBJ1-2; TRBD1 matches 7 bases. The junction had 15 bases not matched to a gene; V was cut back by 8 bases and J by 6 bases. The CDR3 runs to 15 residues. The V gene's germline CDR1 is LNHDA and CDR2 SQIVND (reference sequence). CDR3 in amino acids: CASAQGKLGLHGYTF. The CDR3, as DNA: TGTGCCAGTGCACAGGGGAAACTGGGTCTGCATGGCTACACCTTC.

This clone was picked up one time. The chain is built from TRBV25-1 and TRBJ1-5; D is unresolved. V lost 4 bases and J lost 9, with 7 bases in between. CDR3 length equals 11 residues. From germline, CDR1 is MGHDK and CDR2 SYGVNS. The CDR3 region has the DNA TGTGCCAGCAGTGGAGGCGGGCCCCAGCATTTT. Translating it yields CASSGGGPQHF. Full variable domain (missing parts from reference TRBV25-1 and TRBJ1-5): EADIYQTPRYLVIGTGKKITLECSQTMGHDKMYWYQQDPGMELHLIHYSYGVNSTEKGDLSSESTVSRIRTEHFPLTLESARPSHTSQYLCASSGGGPQHFGDGTRLSIL.

The V and J genes are TRBV4-1 and TRBJ1-5; D perhaps matches TRBD1 (6 bases). CDR3 length equals 16 residues. Trimming removed 0 bases at V and 3 bases at J, with 12 bases between. Germline assignment: CDR1 MGHRA and CDR2 YSYEKL. DNA of the CDR3: TGCGCCAGCAGCCAAGAACAGGGAATTTACAATCAGCCCCAGCATTTT. Protein sequence: CASSQEQGIYNQPQHF.